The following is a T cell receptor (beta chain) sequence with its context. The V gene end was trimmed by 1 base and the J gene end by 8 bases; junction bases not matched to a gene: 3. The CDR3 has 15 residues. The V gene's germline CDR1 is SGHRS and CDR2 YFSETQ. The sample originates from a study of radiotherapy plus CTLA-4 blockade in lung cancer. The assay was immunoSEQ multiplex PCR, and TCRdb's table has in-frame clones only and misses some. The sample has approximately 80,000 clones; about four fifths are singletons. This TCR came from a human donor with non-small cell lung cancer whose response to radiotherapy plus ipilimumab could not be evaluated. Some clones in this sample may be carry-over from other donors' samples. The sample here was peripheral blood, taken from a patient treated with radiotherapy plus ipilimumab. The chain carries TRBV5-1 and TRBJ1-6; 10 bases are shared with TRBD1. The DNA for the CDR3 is TGCGCCAGCAGCTTGAAGACAGGGGGCGATTCACCCCTCCACTTT. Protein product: CASSLKTGGDSPLHF.